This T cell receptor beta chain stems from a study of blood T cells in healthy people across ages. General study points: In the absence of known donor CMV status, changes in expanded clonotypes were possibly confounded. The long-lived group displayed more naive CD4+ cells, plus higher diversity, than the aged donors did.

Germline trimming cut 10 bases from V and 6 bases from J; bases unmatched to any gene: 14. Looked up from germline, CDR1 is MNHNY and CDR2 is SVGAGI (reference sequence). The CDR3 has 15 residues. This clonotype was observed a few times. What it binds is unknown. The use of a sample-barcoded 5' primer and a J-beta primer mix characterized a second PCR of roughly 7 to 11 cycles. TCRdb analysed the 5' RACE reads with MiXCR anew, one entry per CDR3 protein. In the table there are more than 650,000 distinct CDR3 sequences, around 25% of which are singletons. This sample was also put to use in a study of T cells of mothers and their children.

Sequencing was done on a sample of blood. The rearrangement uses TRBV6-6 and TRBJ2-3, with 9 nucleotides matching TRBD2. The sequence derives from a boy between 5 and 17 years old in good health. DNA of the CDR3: TGTGCCACTAAGGGGGCGGGGGGGCTCTTGGATACGCAGTATTTT. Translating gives CATKGAGGLLDTQYF.